Listed here is a single T cell receptor (beta chain). TCRdb's copy holds only in-frame clones and misses some; the assay was immunoSEQ multiplex PCR. Of some 70,000 clones in the sample, approximately 82% were seen once. This sample stems from a study of OX40 agonist ivuxolimab in advanced cancers. This receptor was identified in an adult with an advanced solid tumor such as melanoma, head and neck, liver or kidney cancer. The material sequenced was CD4+ or CD8+ T cells sorted from blood, taken in a trial of the OX40 agonist ivuxolimab.

Here the CDR3 reads CAISVKRGEYEQYF. Written as DNA, the CDR3 is TGTGCCATCAGTGTTAAGCGGGGGGAATACGAGCAGTACTTC. The chain couples TRBV10-3 to TRBJ2-7; 9 nucleotides align to TRBD2. CDR1 ENHRY and CDR2 SYGVKD come from the germline V gene. The CDR3 sequence is 14 residues long. With V trimmed by 4 bases and J by 4 bases, 5 bases remained unmatched.